The text below deals with one T cell receptor beta chain. These data are taken from a study of blood T cell repertoires in COVID-19. The germline CDR1 and CDR2 sequences are SGHNT and YYREEE (reference sequence). V lost 4 bases to trimming and J lost 6 bases; unmatched junction nucleotides: 7. This CDR3 is 14 amino acids long. This table comes from immunoSEQ multiplex PCR, and its TCRdb copy is limited to in-frame clones, with some not included. The table lists approximately 61,000 clones, around 85% of them singletons. Sequenced material: peripheral blood. The receptor's source is a man aged 65 to 85 with acute or convalescent COVID-19. The genes are TRBV5-4 and TRBJ1-3, with 7 bases identical to TRBD1. The CDR3, as DNA: TGTGCCAGCAGCCTCGACAGGGTTGCAAACACCATATATTTT. It codes for CASSLDRVANTIYF.